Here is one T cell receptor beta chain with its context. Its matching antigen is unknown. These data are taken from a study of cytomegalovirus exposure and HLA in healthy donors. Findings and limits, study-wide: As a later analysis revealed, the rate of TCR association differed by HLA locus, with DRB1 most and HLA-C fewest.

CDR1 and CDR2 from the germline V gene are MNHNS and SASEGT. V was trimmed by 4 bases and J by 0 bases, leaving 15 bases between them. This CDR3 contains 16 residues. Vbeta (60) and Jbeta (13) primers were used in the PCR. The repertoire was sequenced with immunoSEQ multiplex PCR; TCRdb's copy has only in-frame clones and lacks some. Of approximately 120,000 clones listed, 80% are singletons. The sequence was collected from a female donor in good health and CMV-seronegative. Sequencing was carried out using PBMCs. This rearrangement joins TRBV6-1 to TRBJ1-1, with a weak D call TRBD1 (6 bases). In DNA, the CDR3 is TGTGCCAGCAGTGTAACAGGGAGTTCGGTGAACACTGAAGCTTTCTTT. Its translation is CASSVTGSSVNTEAFF.